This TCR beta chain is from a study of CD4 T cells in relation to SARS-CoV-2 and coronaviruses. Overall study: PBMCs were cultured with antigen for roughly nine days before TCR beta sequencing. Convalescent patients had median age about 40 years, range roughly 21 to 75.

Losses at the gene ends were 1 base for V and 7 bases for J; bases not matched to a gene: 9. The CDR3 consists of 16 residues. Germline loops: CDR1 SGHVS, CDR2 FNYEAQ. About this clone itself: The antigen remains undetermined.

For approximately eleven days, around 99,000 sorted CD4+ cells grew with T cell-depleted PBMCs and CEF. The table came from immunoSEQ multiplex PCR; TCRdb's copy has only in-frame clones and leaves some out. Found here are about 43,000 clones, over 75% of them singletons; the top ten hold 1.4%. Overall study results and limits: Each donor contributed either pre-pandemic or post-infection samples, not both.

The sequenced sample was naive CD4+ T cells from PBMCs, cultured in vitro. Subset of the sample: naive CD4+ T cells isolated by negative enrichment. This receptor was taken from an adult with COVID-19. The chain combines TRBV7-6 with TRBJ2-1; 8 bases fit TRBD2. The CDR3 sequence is CASSLGFGLALNEQFF. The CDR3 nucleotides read TGTGCCAGCAGCTTAGGATTTGGACTAGCTTTGAATGAGCAGTTCTTC.